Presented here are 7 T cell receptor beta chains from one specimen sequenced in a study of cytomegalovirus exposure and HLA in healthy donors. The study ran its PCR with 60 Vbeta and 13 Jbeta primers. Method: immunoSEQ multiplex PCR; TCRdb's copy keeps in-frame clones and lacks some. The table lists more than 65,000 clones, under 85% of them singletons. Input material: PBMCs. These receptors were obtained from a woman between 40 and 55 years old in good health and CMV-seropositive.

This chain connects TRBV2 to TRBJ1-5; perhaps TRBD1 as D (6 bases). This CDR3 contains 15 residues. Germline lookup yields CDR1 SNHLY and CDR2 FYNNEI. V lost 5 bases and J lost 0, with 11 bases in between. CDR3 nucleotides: TGTGCCAGCAGTAAAGGACAGTATAGCAATCAGCCCCAGCATTTT. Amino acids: CASSKGQYSNQPQHF.

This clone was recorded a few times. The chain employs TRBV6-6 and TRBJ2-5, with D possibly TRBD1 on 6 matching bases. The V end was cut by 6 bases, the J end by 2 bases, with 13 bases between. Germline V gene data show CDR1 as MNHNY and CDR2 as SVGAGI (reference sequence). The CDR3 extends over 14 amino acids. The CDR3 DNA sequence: TGTGCCAGCAGGCTGGGACACCTACAAGAGACCCAGTACTTC. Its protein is CASRLGHLQETQYF.

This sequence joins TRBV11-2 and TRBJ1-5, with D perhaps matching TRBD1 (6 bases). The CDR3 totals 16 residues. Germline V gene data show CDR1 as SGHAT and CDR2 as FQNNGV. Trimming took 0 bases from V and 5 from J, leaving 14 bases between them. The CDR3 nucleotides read TGTGCCAGCAGCTTAGACGGACAGCTGAAAGATCAGCCCCAGCATTTT. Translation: CASSLDGQLKDQPQHF.

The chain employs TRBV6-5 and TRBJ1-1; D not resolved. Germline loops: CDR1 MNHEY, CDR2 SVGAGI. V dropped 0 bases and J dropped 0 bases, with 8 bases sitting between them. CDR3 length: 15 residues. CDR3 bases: TGTGCCAGCAGTTACTCGAACGGTTTGAACACTGAAGCTTTCTTT. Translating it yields CASSYSNGLNTEAFF.

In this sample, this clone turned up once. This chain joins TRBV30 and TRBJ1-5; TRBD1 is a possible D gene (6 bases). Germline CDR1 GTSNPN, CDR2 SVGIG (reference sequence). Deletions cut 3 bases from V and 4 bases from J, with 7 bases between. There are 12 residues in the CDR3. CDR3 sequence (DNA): TGTGCCTGGAGAGGGGGAAATCAGCCCCAGCATTTT. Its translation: CAWRGGNQPQHF.

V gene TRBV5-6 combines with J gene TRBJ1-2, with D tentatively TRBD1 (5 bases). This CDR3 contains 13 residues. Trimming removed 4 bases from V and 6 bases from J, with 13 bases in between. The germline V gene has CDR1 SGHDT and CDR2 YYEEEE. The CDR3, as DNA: TGTGCCAGCAGCCCCTTCGGGGGAAATGGCTACACCTTC. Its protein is CASSPFGGNGYTF. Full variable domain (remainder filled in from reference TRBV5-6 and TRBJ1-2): DAGVTQSPTHLIKTRGQQVTLRCSPKSGHDTVSWYQQALGQGPQFIFQYYEEEERQRGNFPDRFSGHQFPNYSSELNVNALLLGDSALYLCASSPFGGNGYTFGSGTRLTVV.

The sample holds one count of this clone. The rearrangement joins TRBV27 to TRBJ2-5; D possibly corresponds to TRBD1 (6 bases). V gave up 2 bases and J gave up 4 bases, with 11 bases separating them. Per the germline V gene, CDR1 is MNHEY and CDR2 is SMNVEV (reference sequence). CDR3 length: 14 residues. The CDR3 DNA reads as TGTGCCAGCAGTTTAGGACAGAGGGGAGAGACCCAGTACTTC. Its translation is CASSLGQRGETQYF.